This T cell receptor beta chain was recorded in a study of post-analysis software for immune sequencing data. TCR beta cDNA libraries had unique molecular identifiers. From 1 to 10 million T cells, a few hundred thousand cDNA molecules were obtained. A single record per CDR3 protein comes from TCRdb applying MiXCR to the PCR reads. The table records fewer than 600,000 distinct CDR3 sequences, roughly 45% of them present only once. Concerning this clonotype: Its ends do not fully match the called genes, so a read error is possible.

This clonotype originated in a girl between 5 and 17 years old with multiple sclerosis. The sequenced sample was blood.

For the CDR3, the DNA is TGTGGCAGCATCCAAGGGCGGGAAAGGGGAAATGAGCAGTTCTTC. Its protein product is CGSIQGRERGNEQFF. The chain recombines TRBV12-3 or TRBV12-4 with TRBJ2-1; maybe TRBD2 (6 bases). The CDR3 length is 15 residues.